This T cell receptor beta chain originates from a study of shared clonotypes between healthy human individuals. The length of the CDR3 is 15 residues. Germline V gene lookup returns CDR1 MGHDK and CDR2 SYGVNS. The V end lost 4 bases, the J end lost 5 bases, and 14 bases lay between the germline ends. This clone was detected only a few times. Assay: immunoSEQ multiplex PCR; the TCRdb copy retains only in-frame clones and omits some. The sample includes approximately 700,000 clones, less than 80% of them seen just once. The sequence came from a young woman in good health. Source material: memory CD4+ T cells sorted from blood. Described subset: CD45RA-negative fraction. This chain links TRBV25-1 with TRBJ2-2, with D perhaps matching TRBD1 (6 bases). The CDR3 here is CASSGQTGNTGELFF. The CDR3 DNA follows: TGTGCCAGCAGTGGTCAGACAGGCAATACCGGGGAGCTGTTTTTT. Variable domain in full (rest from reference TRBV25-1 and TRBJ2-2): EADIYQTPRYLVIGTGKKITLECSQTMGHDKMYWYQQDPGMELHLIHYSYGVNSTEKGDLSSESTVSRIRTEHFPLTLESARPSHTSQYLCASSGQTGNTGELFFGEGSRLTVL.